In this sample, the clone carrying this TCR beta chain turned up a few times. The antigen remains unidentified. This entry is derived from a study of beta chain features in type 1 diabetes. General study points: cDNA-based reads could over-represent cells with high TCR expression.

The trim removed 8 bases at V and 2 bases at J, leaving 13 bases unmatched. From germline, CDR1 is SEHNR and CDR2 FQNEAQ (reference sequence). The CDR3 extends over 16 amino acids. Expressed TCRB transcripts were sequenced after all isolated RNA was converted to cDNA. Sequencing used immunoSEQ multiplex PCR; TCRdb keeps in-frame clones, though not all of them. The sample includes approximately 37,000 clones, approximately 49% of them seen just once. This receptor was identified in a woman aged 18-35 years in good health. V and J are TRBV7-9 and TRBJ2-3; 7 bases line up with TRBD1. The sample was central memory CD4+ T cells from blood. The CDR3 reads CASPKDAGGITDTQYF. CDR3 DNA: TGTGCCAGCCCTAAAGATGCAGGGGGAATCACAGATACGCAGTATTTT.